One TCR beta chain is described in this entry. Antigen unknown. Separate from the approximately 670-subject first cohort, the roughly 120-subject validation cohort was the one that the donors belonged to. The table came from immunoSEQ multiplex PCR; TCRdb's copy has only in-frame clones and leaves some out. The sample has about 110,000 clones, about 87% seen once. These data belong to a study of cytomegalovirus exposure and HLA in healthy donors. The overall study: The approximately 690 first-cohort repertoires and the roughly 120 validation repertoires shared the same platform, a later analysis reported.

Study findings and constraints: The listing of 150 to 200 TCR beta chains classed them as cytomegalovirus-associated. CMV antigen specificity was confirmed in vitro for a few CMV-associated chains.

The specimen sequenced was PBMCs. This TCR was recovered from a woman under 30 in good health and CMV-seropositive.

The CDR3 sequence is CASSHPSGGLNTGELFF. As DNA, the CDR3 is TGCGCCAGCAGCCATCCTAGCGGGGGACTGAACACCGGGGAGCTGTTTTTT. The chain has TRBV4-3 and TRBJ2-2; the match to TRBD2 covers 10 bases. This CDR3 is 17 amino acids long. CDR1 is LGHNA, CDR2 YSLEER, per germline. V dropped 3 bases and J dropped 1; count of bases not matched to a gene: 5.